The TCR beta chain described here comes from a study of blood T cell repertoires in COVID-19. Background on the study: In each case, the material was cDNA or gDNA derived from T cells, B-cell-depleted T cells, or PBMCs.

Enrolled through a virtual design, the participants were between about 18 and 100 years of age and came from around 25 US areas. Cohorts were assigned according to the clinical history that participants reported. In the original processing: How many nucleated cells were present was estimated from reference gene primer amplification. Libraries were prepared by immunoSEQ multiplex PCR; TCRdb keeps only in-frame clonotypes and omits some of them. The V and J calls and clone size are taken from that table; D and trimming were inferred from the DNA. The sample has 250,000 or so clones; more than 75% are singletons. The CDR3 length is 16 residues. Germline loops: CDR1 SEHNR, CDR2 FQNEAQ (reference sequence). J lost 3 bases, V lost 4 bases, and 9 bases had no gene match.

The chain joins TRBV7-9 to TRBJ2-1, with 7 bases that match TRBD1. This clonotype originated in a woman aged 45-65 years who had recovered from COVID-19. Sequencing used PBMCs or T cells enriched from blood (not recorded which). CDR3 DNA sequence: TGTGCCAGCAGCTCCCGGACAGGCGGGTTCTACAATGAGCAGTTCTTC. This gives the protein CASSSRTGGFYNEQFF.